This T cell receptor (beta chain) is from a study of blood T cell repertoires in COVID-19. Turning to the study itself: Samples representing acute and convalescent COVID-19 were sourced from the United States, Italy and Spain. Sources were T cells, B-cell-depleted T cells, or PBMCs; the material itself was cDNA or gDNA.

Per the original data handling: Counts of nucleated cells, estimated from reference gene primer amplification, were obtained. Assay: immunoSEQ multiplex PCR; the TCRdb copy retains only in-frame clones and omits some. V, J and clone size were drawn from that table, and D and trimming were deduced from the DNA. The table lists 85,000 to 90,000 clones, approximately 90% of them singletons. The CDR3 runs 11 residues. CDR1 and CDR2 from the germline V gene are LGHNA and YNFKEQ. Trimming pared 6 bases from V and 6 bases from J, leaving 8 bases between. This clone was seen once. The TCR comes from a human donor with active COVID-19. The donor label of this sample is uncertain. The J gene is TRBJ1-1, the V gene TRBV4-2; D uncertain. What was sequenced was peripheral blood. CDR3 nucleotide sequence: TGTGCCAGCAGTTCGACACCTGAAGCTTTCTTT. As protein: CASSSTPEAFF.